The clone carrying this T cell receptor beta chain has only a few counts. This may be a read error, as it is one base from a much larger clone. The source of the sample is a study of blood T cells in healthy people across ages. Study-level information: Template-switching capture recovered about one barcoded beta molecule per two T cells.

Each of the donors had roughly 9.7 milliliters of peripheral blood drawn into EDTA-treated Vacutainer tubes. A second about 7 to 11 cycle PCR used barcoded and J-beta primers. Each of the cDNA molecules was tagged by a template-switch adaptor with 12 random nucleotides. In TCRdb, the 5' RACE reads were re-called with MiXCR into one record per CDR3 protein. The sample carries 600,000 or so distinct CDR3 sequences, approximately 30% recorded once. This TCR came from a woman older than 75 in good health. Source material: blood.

CDR3 in amino acids: CSAPGGAWEQYF. Written as DNA, the CDR3 is TGCAGTGCTCCGGGGGGGGCCTGGGAGCAGTACTTC. The chain links TRBV20-1 to TRBJ2-5; TRBD2 matches at 8 bases. Germline trimming cut 5 bases from V and 11 bases from J; bases unmatched to any gene: 10. CDR1 and CDR2 (germline): DFQATT, SNEGSKA (reference sequence). The CDR3 has 12 amino acids.